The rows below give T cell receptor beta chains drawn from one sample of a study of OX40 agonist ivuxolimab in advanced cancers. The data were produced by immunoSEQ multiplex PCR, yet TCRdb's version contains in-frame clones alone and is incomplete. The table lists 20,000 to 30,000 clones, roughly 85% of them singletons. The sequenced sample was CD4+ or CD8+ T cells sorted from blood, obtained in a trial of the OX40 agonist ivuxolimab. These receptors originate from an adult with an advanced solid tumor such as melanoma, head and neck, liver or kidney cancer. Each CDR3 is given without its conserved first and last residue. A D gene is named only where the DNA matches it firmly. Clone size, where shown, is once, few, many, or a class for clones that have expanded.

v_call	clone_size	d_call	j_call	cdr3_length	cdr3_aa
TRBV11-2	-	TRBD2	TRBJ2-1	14	ASSLVVSGRHNEQF
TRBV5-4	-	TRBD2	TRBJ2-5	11	AKGTSGQETQY
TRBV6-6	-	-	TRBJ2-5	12	ASSYIGLQETQY
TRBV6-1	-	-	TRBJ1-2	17	ASSEFFPSGVTSNYGYT
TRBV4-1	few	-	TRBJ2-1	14	ASSQGVAPTYNEQF
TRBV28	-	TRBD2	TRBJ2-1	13	ASSLGTSVHNEQF
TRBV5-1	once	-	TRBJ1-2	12	ASSLGARGWGYT
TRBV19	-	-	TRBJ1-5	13	ASSWDFYSNQPQH
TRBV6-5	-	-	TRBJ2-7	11	ASSYTENYEQY
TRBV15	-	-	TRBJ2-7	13	ATSRTPGDLYEQY
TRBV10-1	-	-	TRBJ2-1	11	ASSESRSDEQF
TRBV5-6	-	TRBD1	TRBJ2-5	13	ASSLGQGYRETQY
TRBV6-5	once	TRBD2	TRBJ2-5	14	ASSYAGGTFRETQY
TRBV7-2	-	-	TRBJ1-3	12	ASSPSGGGNTIY
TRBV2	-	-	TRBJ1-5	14	ASSKLGEYSNQPQH
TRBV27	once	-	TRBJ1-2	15	ASSPHPARLANYGYT
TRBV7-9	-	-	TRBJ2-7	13	ASSLVVRTPGEQY
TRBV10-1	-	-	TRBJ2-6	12	ASSSDLGANVLT
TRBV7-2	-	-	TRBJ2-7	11	ASSHGVTYEQY
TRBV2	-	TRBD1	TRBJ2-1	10	ATRQGRNEQF
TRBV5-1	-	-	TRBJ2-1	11	ASRVRSYNEQF
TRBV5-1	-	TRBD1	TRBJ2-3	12	ASTWTGMTDTQY
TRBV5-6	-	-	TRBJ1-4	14	ASTQTGGASNEKLF
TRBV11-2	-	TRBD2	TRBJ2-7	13	ASSLARLAGGEQY
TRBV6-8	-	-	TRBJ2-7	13	ASSSRGTTTYEQY
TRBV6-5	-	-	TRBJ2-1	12	ATGWDGSYNEQF
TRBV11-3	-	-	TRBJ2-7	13	ASSANYRVPYEQY
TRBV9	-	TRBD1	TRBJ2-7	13	ASSVQQGLTYEQY
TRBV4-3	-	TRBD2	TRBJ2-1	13	ASSQQRGGGHEQF
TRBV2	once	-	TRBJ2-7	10	ASSETAYEQY
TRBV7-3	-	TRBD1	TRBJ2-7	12	ASSSGQGVSKQY
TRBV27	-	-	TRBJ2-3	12	ASTETRATDTQY
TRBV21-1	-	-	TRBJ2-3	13	ASSPRTPCTDTQY
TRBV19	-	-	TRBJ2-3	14	ASSIGRGEFGDTQY
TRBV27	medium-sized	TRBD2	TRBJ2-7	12	ASSPAAGTSEQY
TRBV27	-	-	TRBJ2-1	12	ASSLIGGQDEQF
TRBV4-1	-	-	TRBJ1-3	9	ASSQGSAIY
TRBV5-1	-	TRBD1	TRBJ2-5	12	ASSLSQGDETQY
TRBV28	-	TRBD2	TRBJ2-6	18	ASSLQTLGLAAPGANVLT
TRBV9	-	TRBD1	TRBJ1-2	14	ASSPREGTGPLGYT
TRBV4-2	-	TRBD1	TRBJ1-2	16	ASSQASGTGGFHYGYT
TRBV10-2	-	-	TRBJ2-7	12	ASSVGLYAYEQY
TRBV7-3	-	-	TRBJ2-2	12	ASSLGVGPGELF
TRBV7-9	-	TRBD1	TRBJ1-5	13	ASSIGTGEGQPQH
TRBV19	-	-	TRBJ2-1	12	ASSISGPYNEQF
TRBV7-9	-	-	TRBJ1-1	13	ASNLLGERNTEAF
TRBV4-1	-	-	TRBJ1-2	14	ASSQDVTGQNYGYT
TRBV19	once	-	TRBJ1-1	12	ASGNGEWHTEAF
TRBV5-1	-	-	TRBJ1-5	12	ASSLNGGNEPQH
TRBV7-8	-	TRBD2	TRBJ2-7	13	ASSHRAGGPMEQY
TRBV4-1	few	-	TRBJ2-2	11	ASSPPAGVELF
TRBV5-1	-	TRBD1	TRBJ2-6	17	ASSLAEGTGLSGANVLT
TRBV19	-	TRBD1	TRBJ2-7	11	ASSGLTGEEQY
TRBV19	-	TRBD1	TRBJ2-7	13	ASSIDGQGTYEQY
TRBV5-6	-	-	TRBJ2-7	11	ASSFLEAYEQY
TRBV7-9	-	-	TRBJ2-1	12	ASSLPESNNEQF
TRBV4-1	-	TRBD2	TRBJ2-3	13	ASSQWGGSTDTQY
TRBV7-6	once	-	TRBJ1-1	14	ASSLGQISTNTEAF